This T cell receptor beta chain was sequenced during a study of T cell responses to AZD1222 COVID-19 vaccine. This table comes from immunoSEQ multiplex PCR, and its TCRdb copy is limited to in-frame clones, with some not included. Of 90,000 to 150,000 clones detected, more than 80% appear once; the ten largest clones hold over 4%. Germline CDR1 reads MDHEN; CDR2 reads SYDVKM. V was clipped by 6 bases and J by 8 bases, with 8 bases between them. This CDR3 is built from 11 residues. V is TRBV28 and J is TRBJ2-1; D not resolved. The sample consisted of peripheral blood, taken 28 days after the second dose of the MenACWY control vaccine. This receptor was taken from an adult who received the MenACWY meningococcal vaccine as a control. Here the CDR3 reads CASSPRDEQFF. Here the CDR3 DNA reads TGTGCCAGCAGCCCCCGGGATGAGCAGTTCTTC.